The rows below give T cell receptor beta chains drawn from one sample of a study of blood T cells in healthy people across ages. One entry per CDR3 protein results from TCRdb running MiXCR on the 5' RACE reads. The repertoire holds roughly 500,000 distinct CDR3 sequences, around 24% seen once, with roughly 9% in the top ten. The same sample was also studied in work on T cells of mothers and their children.

Sequencing input: blood. The source is a boy aged 5-17 years in good health. Each CDR3 is given with its conserved first and last residue. The D gene is left open where the match is weak. For some rows the clone size is stated as once, few or many, or as a class when expanded; others skip it.

TRBV7-6	many	TRBD2	TRBJ2-1	TGTGCCAGCAGCTTAACTAGCGGGGACTCCTACAATGAGCAGTTCTTC	CASSLTSGDSYNEQFF
TRBV9	.	TRBD2	TRBJ2-7	TGTGCCAGCAGCGTAGGACCCCGGGAGGAAGAGCAGTACTTC	CASSVGPREEEQYF
TRBV7-9	.	TRBD1	TRBJ1-2	TGTGCCAGCAGCTCCAACAGGGGGGCCTATGGCTACACCTTC	CASSSNRGAYGYTF
TRBV5-1	.	TRBD1	TRBJ1-2	TGCGCCAGCAGCGTCGACAGGGGCGATGGCTACACCTTC	CASSVDRGDGYTF
TRBV7-8	few	.	TRBJ1-6	TGTGCCAGCAGCTTACAACAGACGTTCGATTCACCCCTCCACTTT	CASSLQQTFDSPLHF
TRBV20-1	few	.	TRBJ2-5	TGCAGTGTTAAGGGGTCTAAAGAGACCCAGTACTTC	CSVKGSKETQYF
TRBV7-8	.	.	TRBJ1-6	TGTGCCAGCAGCCCAACTTCCAGGGGCCCTTATAATTCACCCCTCCACTTT	CASSPTSRGPYNSPLHF
TRBV20-1	many	.	TRBJ2-7	TGCAGTGCTAGAGACAACTACGAGCAGTACTTC	CSARDNYEQYF
TRBV7-9	.	.	TRBJ2-1	TGTGCCAGCAGCCCCCAAAGGTTCAGCTCCTACAATGAGCAGTTCTTC	CASSPQRFSSYNEQFF
TRBV20-1	.	.	TRBJ1-2	TGCAGTGCTAGAGTCGGAGATGCCTATGGCTACACCTTC	CSARVGDAYGYTF
TRBV6-2/TRBV6-3	.	.	TRBJ2-7	TGTGCCAGCAGGTACCCCACGTCCGGGGCCACCTACGAGCAGTACTTC	CASRYPTSGATYEQYF
TRBV27	.	.	TRBJ1-1	TGTGCCGGTGGGAGAGGATCAGGGCAACCGAACACTGAAGCTTTCTTT	CAGGRGSGQPNTEAFF
TRBV7-2	.	.	TRBJ1-5	TGTGCCAGCAGCCCCTCTCGTATGGGTTTAATTAACAATCAGCCCCAGCATTTT	CASSPSRMGLINNQPQHF
TRBV9	.	.	TRBJ2-1	TGTGCCAGCAGCGTAGCCACGGGGATCGGGAATGAGCAGTTCTTC	CASSVATGIGNEQFF
TRBV4-3	.	TRBD1	TRBJ1-2	TGCGCCAGTAGCTGGACAGGGGGCGCGGATGGCTACACCTTC	CASSWTGGADGYTF
TRBV14	few	.	TRBJ1-1	TGTGCCAGCAGCCAAGTCCCCGTTATCATGAACACTGAAGCTTTCTTT	CASSQVPVIMNTEAFF
TRBV9	few	.	TRBJ1-2	TGTGCCAGCAGCCCGGACCTTGACTATGGCTACACCTTC	CASSPDLDYGYTF
TRBV6-6	.	TRBD2	TRBJ2-1	TGTGCCAGCAGTAGAACTAGCGGGACCAATGAGCAGTTCTTC	CASSRTSGTNEQFF
TRBV7-9	few	.	TRBJ2-7	TGTGCCAGCAGCCCCCATGGGACATACGAGCAGTACTTC	CASSPHGTYEQYF
TRBV3-1	.	.	TRBJ2-6	TGTGCCAGCAGCATAGGTGGGGGCCGTGGGGCCAACGTCCTGACTTTC	CASSIGGGRGANVLTF
TRBV20-1	few	.	TRBJ2-7	TGCAGTGCTAGTCTTAGGGCGATAGAGTCCTCCGAGCAGTACTTC	CSASLRAIESSEQYF
TRBV20-1	few	.	TRBJ2-1	TGCAGTGCTGACTTCATTGGGGGCGACAATGAGCAGTTCTTC	CSADFIGGDNEQFF
TRBV24-1	.	TRBD2	TRBJ2-3	TGTGCCACCAGTGAAACCCTAGCGGGGAAGGGAGATACGCAGTATTTT	CATSETLAGKGDTQYF
TRBV4-1	.	.	TRBJ2-5	TGCGCCAGCAGCCAGAGGGGGTGGGAGACCCAGTACTTC	CASSQRGWETQYF
TRBV29-1	few	.	TRBJ1-6	TGCAGCGTCCGGATCGAGGGCCCCAGTTCACCCCTCCACTTT	CSVRIEGPSSPLHF
TRBV6-6	few	.	TRBJ1-1	TGTGCCAGCAGCCCACCGGGCCTTACCACTGAAGCTTTCTTT	CASSPPGLTTEAFF
TRBV11-2	.	.	TRBJ1-1	TGTGCCAGCAGCTTAGTAGGGGAGCTCACTGAAGCTTTCTTT	CASSLVGELTEAFF
TRBV7-2	.	.	TRBJ2-7	TGTGCCAGCAGCTTTTTGGGCCGGGACCGGAACTACGAGCAGTACTTC	CASSFLGRDRNYEQYF
TRBV7-9	.	TRBD2	TRBJ2-5	TGTGCCAGCAGCTCCGAACTCCTCGCGGGGGGGAAATCAGAGACCCAGTACTTC	CASSSELLAGGKSETQYF
TRBV6-1	.	TRBD2	TRBJ2-1	TGTGCGATCTTAAGGGGAACTAGCGGGATGGATGAGCAGTTCTTC	CAILRGTSGMDEQFF
TRBV18	.	TRBD1	TRBJ1-5	TGTGCCAGCTCACGCTATTCGACAGGGGAAGGTAGCAATCAGCCCCAGCATTTT	CASSRYSTGEGSNQPQHF
TRBV12-3/TRBV12-4	once	TRBD2	TRBJ2-7	TGTGCCAGCAGGAAAGCGGGAGGGCGGTACGAGCAGTACTTC	CASRKAGGRYEQYF
TRBV11-2	.	.	TRBJ2-5	TGTGCCAGCAGCTTTGCCGGTGCCCTGGAGACCCAGTACTTC	CASSFAGALETQYF
TRBV29-1	few	.	TRBJ1-2	TGCAGCGTTGAAGATGTAGGGGTCTATGGCTACACCTTC	CSVEDVGVYGYTF
TRBV28	few	.	TRBJ1-2	TGTGCCAGCAGTTCCCGGGAGTATTATGGCTACACCTTC	CASSSREYYGYTF
TRBV6-5	.	TRBD2	TRBJ2-3	TGTGCCAGCAGTTACTCTAGCGGGGAAGCAGATACGCAGTATTTT	CASSYSSGEADTQYF
TRBV19	.	.	TRBJ2-2	TGTGCCAGTAGACGGTGGGGGTCTCGGATCACCGGGGAGCTGTTTTTT	CASRRWGSRITGELFF
TRBV20-1	many	.	TRBJ2-4	TGCAGTTCAAACTCACCCTCAAACATTCAGTACTTC	CSSNSPSNIQYF
TRBV4-3	.	.	TRBJ2-1	TGCGCCAGCAGCGTCCAGAGTTACAATGAGCAGTTCTTC	CASSVQSYNEQFF
TRBV7-2	few	TRBD1	TRBJ2-1	TGTGCCAGCAGCTTAGGGCCCGGGGACAGAGTAAAAAAGGGTGAGCAGTTCTTC	CASSLGPGDRVKKGEQFF
TRBV6-5	few	.	TRBJ1-4	TGTGCCAGCAGTTACTCTGCGGGGGAAAAACTGTTTTTT	CASSYSAGEKLFF
TRBV20-1	few	.	TRBJ1-4	TGCAGTGCTAGTTACGGTGGAACTAATGAAAAACTGTTTTTT	CSASYGGTNEKLFF
TRBV27	few	.	TRBJ1-5	TGTGCCAGCAGTCCATCATGGGGGAAGGGGAGCAATCAGCCCCAGCATTTT	CASSPSWGKGSNQPQHF
TRBV7-8	many	.	TRBJ2-7	TGTGCCAGCAGCTCCCTAGAGGTCTACGAGCAGTACTTC	CASSSLEVYEQYF
TRBV4-3	.	TRBD2	TRBJ2-1	TGCGCCAGCAGCCACAACGCTAGGCTAGCGGATTACAATGAGCAGTTCTTC	CASSHNARLADYNEQFF
TRBV27	.	TRBD2	TRBJ2-7	TGTGCCAGCAGTTTACTCGGGGGGGTGAGCTCCTACGAGCAGTACTTC	CASSLLGGVSSYEQYF